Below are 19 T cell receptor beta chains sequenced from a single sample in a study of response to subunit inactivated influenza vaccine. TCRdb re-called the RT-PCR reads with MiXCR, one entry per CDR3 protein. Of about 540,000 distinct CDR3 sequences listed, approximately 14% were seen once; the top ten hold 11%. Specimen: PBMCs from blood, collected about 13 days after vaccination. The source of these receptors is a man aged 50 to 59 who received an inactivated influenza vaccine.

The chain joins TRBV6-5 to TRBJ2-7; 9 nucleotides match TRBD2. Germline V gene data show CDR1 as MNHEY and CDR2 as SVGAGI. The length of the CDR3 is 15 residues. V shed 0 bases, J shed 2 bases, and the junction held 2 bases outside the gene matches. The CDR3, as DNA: TGTGCCAGCAGTTACTCACCTAGCGGGACCTACGAGCAGTACTTC. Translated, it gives CASSYSPSGTYEQYF.

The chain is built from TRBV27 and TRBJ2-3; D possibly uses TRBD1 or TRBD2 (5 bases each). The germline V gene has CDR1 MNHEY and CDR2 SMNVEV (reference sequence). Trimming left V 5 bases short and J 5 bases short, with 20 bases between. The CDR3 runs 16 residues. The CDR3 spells CASSRRRGAGGDTQYF. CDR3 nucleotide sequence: TGTGCCAGCAGTCGCCGTCGAGGGGCCGGTGGAGATACGCAGTATTTT.

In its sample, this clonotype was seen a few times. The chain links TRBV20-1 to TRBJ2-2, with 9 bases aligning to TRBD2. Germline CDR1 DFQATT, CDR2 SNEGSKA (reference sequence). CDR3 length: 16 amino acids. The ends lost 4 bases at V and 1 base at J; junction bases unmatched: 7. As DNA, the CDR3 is TGCAGTGCTAAAACTCTGACTAGCGGGAACACCGGGGAGCTGTTTTTT. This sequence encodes CSAKTLTSGNTGELFF.

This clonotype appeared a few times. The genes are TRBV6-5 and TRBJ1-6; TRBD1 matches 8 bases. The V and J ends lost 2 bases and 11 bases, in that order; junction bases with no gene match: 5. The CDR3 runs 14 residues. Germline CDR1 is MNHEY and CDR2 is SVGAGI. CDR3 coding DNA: TGTGCCAGCAGTTACCGACAGGGGCAGGCACCCCTCCACTTT. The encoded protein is CASSYRQGQAPLHF.

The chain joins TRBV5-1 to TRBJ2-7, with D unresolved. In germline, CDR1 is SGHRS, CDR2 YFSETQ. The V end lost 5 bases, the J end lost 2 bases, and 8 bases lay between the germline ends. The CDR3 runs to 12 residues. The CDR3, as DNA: TGCGCCAGCAGTACCCCTACCTACGAGCAGTACTTC. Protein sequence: CASSTPTYEQYF.

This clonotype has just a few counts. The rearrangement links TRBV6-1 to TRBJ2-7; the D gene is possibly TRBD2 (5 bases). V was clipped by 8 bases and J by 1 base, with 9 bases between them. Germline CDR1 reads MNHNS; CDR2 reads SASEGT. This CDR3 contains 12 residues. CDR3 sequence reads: CASGERSYEQYF. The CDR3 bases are TGTGCCAGCGGGGAGCGGTCCTACGAGCAGTACTTC.

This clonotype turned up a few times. Here the CDR3 reads CASSLHPFGQFF. The CDR3 DNA follows: TGTGCCAGCAGCTTACATCCGTTCGGGCAGTTCTTC. J is TRBJ2-1 and V is TRBV7-9, with D unclear. Germline assignment: CDR1 SEHNR and CDR2 FQNEAQ (reference sequence). The CDR3 runs 12 residues. The V and J ends lost 2 bases and 12 bases respectively, with 11 bases between them.

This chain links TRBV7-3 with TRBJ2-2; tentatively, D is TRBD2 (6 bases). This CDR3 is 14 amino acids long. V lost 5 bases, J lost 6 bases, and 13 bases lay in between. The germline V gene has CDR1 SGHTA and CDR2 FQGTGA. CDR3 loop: CASSPYGGPGELFF. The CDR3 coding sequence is TGTGCCAGCAGCCCGTACGGGGGTCCCGGGGAGCTGTTTTTT.

The CDR3: CASSSTDSSDTDTQYF. In DNA form, the CDR3 reads TGTGCCAGCAGTTCCACGGACTCCTCTGACACAGATACGCAGTATTTT. V gene TRBV12-3 or TRBV12-4 combines with J gene TRBJ2-3, with D perhaps TRBD2 (5 bases). V lost 4 bases and J 2 bases, leaving 16 bases between the germline ends. CDR3 length: 16 residues.

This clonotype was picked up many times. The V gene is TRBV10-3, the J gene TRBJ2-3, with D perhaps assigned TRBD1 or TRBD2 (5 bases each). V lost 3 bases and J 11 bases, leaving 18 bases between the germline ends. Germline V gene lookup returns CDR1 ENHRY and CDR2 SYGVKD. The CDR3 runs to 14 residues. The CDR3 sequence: CAISEPGPLRKQYF. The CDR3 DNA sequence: TGTGCCATCAGTGAACCGGGACCCCTCCGGAAGCAGTATTTT.

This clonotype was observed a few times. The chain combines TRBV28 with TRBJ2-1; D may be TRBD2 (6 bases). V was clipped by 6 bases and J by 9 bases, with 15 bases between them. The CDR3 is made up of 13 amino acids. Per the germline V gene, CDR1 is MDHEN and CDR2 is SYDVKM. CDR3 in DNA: TGTGCCAGCAGATTACCCCGGGACTCTGAGCAGTTCTTC. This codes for CASRLPRDSEQFF.

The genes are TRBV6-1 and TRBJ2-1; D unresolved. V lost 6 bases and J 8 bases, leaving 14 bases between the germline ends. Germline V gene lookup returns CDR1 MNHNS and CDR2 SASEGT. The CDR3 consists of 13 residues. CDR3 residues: CASSGWARDEQFF. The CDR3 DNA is TGTGCCAGCAGCGGCTGGGCTAGAGATGAGCAGTTCTTC.

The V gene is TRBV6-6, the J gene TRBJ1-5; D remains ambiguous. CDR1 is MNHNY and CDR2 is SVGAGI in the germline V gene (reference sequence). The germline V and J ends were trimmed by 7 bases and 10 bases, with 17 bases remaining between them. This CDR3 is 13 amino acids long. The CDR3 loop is CASTSVPRGPQHF. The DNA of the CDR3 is TGTGCCAGCACCTCGGTTCCCCGGGGACCCCAGCATTTT.

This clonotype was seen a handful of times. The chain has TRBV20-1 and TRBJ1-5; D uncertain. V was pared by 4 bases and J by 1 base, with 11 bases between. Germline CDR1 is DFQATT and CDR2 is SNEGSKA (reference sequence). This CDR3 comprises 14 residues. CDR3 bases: TGCAGTGCTAACCCCGGAGGAAGCAATCAGCCCCAGCATTTT. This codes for CSANPGGSNQPQHF.

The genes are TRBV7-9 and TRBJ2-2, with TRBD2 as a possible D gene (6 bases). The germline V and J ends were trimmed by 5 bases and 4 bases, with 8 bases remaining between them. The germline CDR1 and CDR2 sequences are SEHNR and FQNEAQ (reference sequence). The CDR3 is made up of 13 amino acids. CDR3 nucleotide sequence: TGTGCCAGCAGCACCGGGGGCACCGGGGAGCTGTTTTTT. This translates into CASSTGGTGELFF.

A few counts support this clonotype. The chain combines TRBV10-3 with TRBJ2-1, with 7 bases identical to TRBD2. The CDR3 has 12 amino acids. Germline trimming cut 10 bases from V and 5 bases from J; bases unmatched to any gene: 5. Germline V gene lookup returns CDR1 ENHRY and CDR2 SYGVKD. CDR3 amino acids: CATRTSHNEQFF. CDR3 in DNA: TGTGCCACCCGGACTAGTCACAATGAGCAGTTCTTC.

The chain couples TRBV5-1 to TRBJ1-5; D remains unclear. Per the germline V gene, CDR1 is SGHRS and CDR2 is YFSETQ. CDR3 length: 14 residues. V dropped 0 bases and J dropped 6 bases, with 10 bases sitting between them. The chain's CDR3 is CASSLGAGFQPQHF. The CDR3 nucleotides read TGCGCCAGCAGCTTGGGGGCGGGTTTTCAGCCCCAGCATTTT.

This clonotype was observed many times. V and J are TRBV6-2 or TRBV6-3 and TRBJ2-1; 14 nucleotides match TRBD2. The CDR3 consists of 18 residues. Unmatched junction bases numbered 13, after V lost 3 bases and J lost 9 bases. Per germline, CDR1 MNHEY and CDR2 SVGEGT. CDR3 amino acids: CASSYSGTSGGSLGEQFF. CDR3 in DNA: TGTGCCAGCAGTTATTCCGGGACTAGCGGGGGAAGTTTGGGTGAGCAGTTCTTC.

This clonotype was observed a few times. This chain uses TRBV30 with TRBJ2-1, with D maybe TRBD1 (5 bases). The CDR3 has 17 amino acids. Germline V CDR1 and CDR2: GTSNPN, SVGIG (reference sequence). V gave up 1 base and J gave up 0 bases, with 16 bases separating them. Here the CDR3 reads CAWSARTTYRSYNEQFF. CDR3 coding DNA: TGTGCCTGGAGTGCCCGGACAACTTATCGCTCCTACAATGAGCAGTTCTTC.